One T cell receptor (beta chain) is described in this entry. In the absence of a count, this clonotype is rated large (0.1 to 1%) from its frequency. The specificity of this receptor is unknown. The library was produced with 10x single-cell sequencing. Profiling of CSF cells was done with 10X Genomics single-cell V(D)J and 5' gene-expression libraries. An Illumina NextSeq550 was used to sequence the CSF single-cell TCR libraries. The paper's processing steps were these. V(D)J reads were aligned to the vdj-GRCh38 alts ensemble 2.0.0 reference and processed with the Cell Ranger vdj pipeline. A clonotype was defined as a group of cell barcodes sharing the same set of productive CDR3 nucleotide sequences. To link clonality with transcriptional profiles, clonotype information was added to the Seurat v3.0 gene-expression metadata. Exclusion was applied to CSF cells with more than 1,800 genes, more than 7,500 UMIs or more than 10% mitochondrial reads. CDR3-beta sequences were compared against VDJdb to identify TCRs with known antigen specificity. Only TCRs with complete alpha and beta chains were included in the network analysis of clone sharing, which used the R package qgraph. After TCRdb reprocessed the reads, each CDR3 protein sequence was kept as one row, without DNA. Here the V and J calls rest on TCRdb's processing, not on the authors' analysis. The sample table gives roughly 1,500 distinct CDR3 sequences. The top ten hold about 5.6% of the sample.

The germline V gene (reference sequence) provides CDR1 DFQATT and CDR2 SNEGSKA. Including the terminal cysteine and phenylalanine, the CDR3 comprises 15 residues. The coding DNA is unavailable. The sample comes from a study of CD8 T cells in cerebrospinal fluid in Alzheimer's disease (dated by TCRdb to about 2020). Regarding the research as a whole: The study assessed CSF T cell clonal expansion with two single-cell approaches: plate-based nested PCR sequencing and droplet-based sequencing. Whether clonally expanded T cells were present in cerebrospinal fluid from healthy elderly individuals and from patients with neurodegenerative disease was tested. CSF gene-expression analysis, which included Parkinson's disease patients, covered about two dozen samples in total. In the droplet-based CSF analysis comparing patients with controls, about nine healthy controls (under 11,000 cells) and about nine patients with MCI or Alzheimer's disease (over 10,000 cells) were included.

General findings and caveats noted by the study authors: Only samples with detectable clones went into the overall clonality comparison: about eleven healthy, 5 MCI, 5 AD, and 6 PD. In pooled data, a highly expanded clone (at least 3% of TCRs) occurred in 1 of 10 healthy subjects versus most of the 6 Alzheimer's patients. The EBV-specific clones were neither the most highly expanded clones nor enriched among patients. In patients with MCI or Alzheimer's disease, the biggest CSF clone accounted for a larger percentage of TCRs than in controls. The authors cautioned that detecting EBV-specific TCRs in CSF does not establish a causal link between EBV and Alzheimer's disease.

Every participant was in good physical condition and had no acute infectious disease. Biomarkers including neurofilament, amyloid-beta and tau were used to confirm neurodegeneration in the patients. A live/dead marker was used to sort live CSF cells for droplet-based sequencing. To pellet immune cells, CSF obtained by lumbar puncture was centrifuged at 300g. Each CSF sample was checked for red blood cells, and any sample showing blood contamination was excluded. CSF cells were cryopreserved in freezing medium, frozen overnight at -80 °C, and then stored in liquid nitrogen. Before analysis, CSF samples were kept in storage for less than six months.

The chain is assembled from TRBV20-1 and TRBJ2-1; the TCRdb call, TRBD2, lacks DNA for checking. Sequenced input: cerebrospinal fluid. The source of this sequence is a human donor with Alzheimer's disease. CDR3 loop: CSATPRRGGRNEQFF.